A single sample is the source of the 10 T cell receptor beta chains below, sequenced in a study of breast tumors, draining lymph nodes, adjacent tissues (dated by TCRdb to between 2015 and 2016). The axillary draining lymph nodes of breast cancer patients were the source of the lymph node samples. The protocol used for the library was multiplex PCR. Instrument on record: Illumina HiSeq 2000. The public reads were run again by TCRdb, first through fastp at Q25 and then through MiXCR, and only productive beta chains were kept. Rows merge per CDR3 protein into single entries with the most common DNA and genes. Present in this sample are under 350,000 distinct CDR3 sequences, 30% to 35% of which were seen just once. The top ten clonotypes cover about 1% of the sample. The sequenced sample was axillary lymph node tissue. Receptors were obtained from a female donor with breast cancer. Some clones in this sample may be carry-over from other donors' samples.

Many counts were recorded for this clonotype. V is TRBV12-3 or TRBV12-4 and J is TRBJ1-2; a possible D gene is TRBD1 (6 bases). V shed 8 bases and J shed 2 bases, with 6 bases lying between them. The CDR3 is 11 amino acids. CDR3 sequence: CASGTNYGYTF. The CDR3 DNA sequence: TGTGCCAGCGGGACAAACTATGGCTACACCTTC.

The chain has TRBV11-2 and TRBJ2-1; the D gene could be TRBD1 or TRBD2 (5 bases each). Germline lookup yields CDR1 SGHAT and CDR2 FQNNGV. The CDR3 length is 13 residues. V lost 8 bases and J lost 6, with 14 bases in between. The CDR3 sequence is CASAEGFVNEQFF. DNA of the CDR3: TGTGCCAGCGCCGAGGGGTTTGTCAATGAGCAGTTCTTC.

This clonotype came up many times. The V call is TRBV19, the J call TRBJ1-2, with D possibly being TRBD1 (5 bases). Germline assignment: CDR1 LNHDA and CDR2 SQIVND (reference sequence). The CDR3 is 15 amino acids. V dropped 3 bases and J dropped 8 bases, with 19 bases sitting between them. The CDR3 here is CASSIRGFGEGGYTF. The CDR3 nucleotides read TGTGCCAGTAGTATTAGGGGATTCGGGGAAGGAGGCTACACCTTC.

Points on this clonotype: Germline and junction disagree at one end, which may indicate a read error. CDR3 region: CASSVGRGPTSGTTMYF. CDR3 bases: TGTGCCAGCAGCGTAGGGAGGGGACCCACCTCTGGAACCACCATGTATTTT. V gene TRBV9 combines with J gene TRBJ1-3, with a weak D call TRBD1 (5 bases). Germline CDR1 reads SGDLS; CDR2 reads YYNGEE. This CDR3 has 17 amino acids. Supplemented by reference TRBV9 and TRBJ1-3, the full variable domain reads DSGVTQTPKHLITATGQRVTLRCSPRSGDLSVYWYQQSLDQGLQFLIQYYNGEERAKGNILERFSAQQFPDLHSELNLSSLELGDSALYFCASSVGRGPTSGTTMYFGEGSWLTVV.

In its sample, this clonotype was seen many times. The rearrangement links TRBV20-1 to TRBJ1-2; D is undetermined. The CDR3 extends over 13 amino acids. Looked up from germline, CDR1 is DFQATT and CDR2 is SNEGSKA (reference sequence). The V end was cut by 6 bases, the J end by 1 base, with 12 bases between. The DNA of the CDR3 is TGCAGTGCAATCGAGGGTCTTAACTATGGCTACACCTTC. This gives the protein CSAIEGLNYGYTF.

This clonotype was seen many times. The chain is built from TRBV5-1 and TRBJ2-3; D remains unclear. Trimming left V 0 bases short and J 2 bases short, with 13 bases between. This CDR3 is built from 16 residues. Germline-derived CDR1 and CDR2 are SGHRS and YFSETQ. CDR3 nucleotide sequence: TGCGCCAGCAGCTTGGCGGTGGGCCTATCCACAGATACGCAGTATTTT. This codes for CASSLAVGLSTDTQYF.

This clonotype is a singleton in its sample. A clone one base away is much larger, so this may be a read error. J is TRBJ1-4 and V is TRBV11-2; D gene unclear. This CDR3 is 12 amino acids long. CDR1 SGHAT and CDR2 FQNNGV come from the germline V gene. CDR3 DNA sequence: TGTGCCAGCAGCTTAGACTCTGAAAACCTGTTTTTT. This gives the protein CASSLDSENLFF. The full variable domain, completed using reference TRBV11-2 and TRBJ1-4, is EAGVAQSPRYKIIEKRQSVAFWCNPISGHATLYWYQQILGQGPKLLIQFQNNGVVDDSQLPKDRFSAERLKGVDSTLKIQPAKLEDSAVYLCASSLDSENLFFGSGTQLSVL.

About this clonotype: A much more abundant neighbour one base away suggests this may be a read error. The CDR3 region is CAGSPGGLGSYEQYF. The CDR3 DNA reads as TGTGCCGGCAGCCCCGGGGGTCTGGGATCCTACGAGCAGTACTTC. The genes are TRBV5-4 and TRBJ2-7, with D possibly being TRBD2 (6 bases). CDR3 length: 15 amino acids. The germline V gene has CDR1 SGHNT and CDR2 YYREEE (reference sequence).

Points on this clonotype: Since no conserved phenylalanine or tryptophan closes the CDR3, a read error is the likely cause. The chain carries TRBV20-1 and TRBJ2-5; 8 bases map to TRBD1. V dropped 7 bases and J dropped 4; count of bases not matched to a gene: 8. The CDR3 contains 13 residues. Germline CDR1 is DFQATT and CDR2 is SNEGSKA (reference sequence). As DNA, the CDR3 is TGCAGTGTTCCCCGGACAGGGCGAGAGACCCAGTACCTC. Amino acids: CSVPRTGRETQYL.

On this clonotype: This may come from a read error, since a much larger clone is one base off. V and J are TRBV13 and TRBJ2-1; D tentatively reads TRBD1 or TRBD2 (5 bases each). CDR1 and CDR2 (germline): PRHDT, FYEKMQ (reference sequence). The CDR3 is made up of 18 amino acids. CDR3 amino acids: CASRDPEAGRYVYNEQFF. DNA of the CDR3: TGCGCCAGCAGGGATCCGGAGGCAGGCCGATATGTATACAATGAGCAGTTCTTC. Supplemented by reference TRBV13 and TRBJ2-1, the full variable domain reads AAGVIQSPRHLIKEKRETATLKCYPIPRHDTVYWYQQGPGQDPQFLISFYEKMQSDKGSIPDRFSAQQFSDYHSELNMSSLELGDSALYFCASRDPEAGRYVYNEQFFGPGTRLTVL.